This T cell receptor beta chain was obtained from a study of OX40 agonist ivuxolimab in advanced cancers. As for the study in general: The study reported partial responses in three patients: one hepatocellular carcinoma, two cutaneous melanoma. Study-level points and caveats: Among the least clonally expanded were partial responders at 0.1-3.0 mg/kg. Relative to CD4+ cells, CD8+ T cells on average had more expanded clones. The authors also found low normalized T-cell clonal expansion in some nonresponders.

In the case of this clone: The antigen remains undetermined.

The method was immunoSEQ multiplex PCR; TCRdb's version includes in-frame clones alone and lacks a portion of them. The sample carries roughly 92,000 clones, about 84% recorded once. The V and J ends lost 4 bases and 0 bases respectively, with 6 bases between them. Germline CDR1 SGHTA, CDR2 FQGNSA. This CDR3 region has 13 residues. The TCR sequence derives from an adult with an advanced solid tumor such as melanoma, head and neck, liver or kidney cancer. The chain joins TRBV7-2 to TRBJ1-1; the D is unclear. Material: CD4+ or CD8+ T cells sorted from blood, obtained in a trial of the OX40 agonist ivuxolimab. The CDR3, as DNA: TGTGCCAGCAGCTCCAGGATGAACACTGAAGCTTTCTTT. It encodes CASSSRMNTEAFF.